This TCR beta chain was sequenced during a study of blood T cells in healthy people across ages. Study-level results: A strong correlation was seen between TCR beta diversity and naive T cell percentage.

The CDR3 contains 14 residues. The V end was cut by 4 bases, the J end by 5 bases, with 14 bases between. Germline assignment: CDR1 SNHLY and CDR2 FYNNEI. Of note for this clonotype: Antigen unknown.

The second PCR ran about 6 to 11 cycles with a sample-barcoded 5' primer and J-beta primers. A tag from a template-switch adaptor with 12 random nucleotides marked each cDNA molecule. TCRdb reanalysed the 5' RACE reads using MiXCR and keeps one entry per CDR3 protein. This table holds 1,800,000 or so distinct CDR3 sequences, approximately 39% found once. The V call is TRBV2, the J call TRBJ2-5; D not resolved. The specimen sequenced was blood. This sequence was found in a human donor in good health. This CDR3 reads CASSVLTHGETQYF. DNA for the CDR3: TGTGCCAGCAGTGTACTAACGCATGGGGAGACCCAGTACTTC.